Below, one T cell receptor (beta chain) is given with its context. Its antigen remains unidentified. These data belong to a study of OX40 agonist ivuxolimab in advanced cancers. About the research overall: Every 2 weeks, ivuxolimab was infused into the patients intravenously at between 0.01 and 10 mg/kg.

Blood got drawn at baseline, again on cycle 4 day 1, and then on cycle 7 day 1. The CDR3 is 16 amino acids. The V segment lost 5 bases and the J segment 4 bases; nucleotides outside the gene matches: 13. Germline loops: CDR1 MNHEY, CDR2 SMNVEV (reference sequence). Clones were sequenced by immunoSEQ multiplex PCR, and TCRdb holds only the in-frame ones, with some missing. The repertoire holds tens of thousands of clones, with around 88% as singletons. Findings and limits, study-wide: At 0.1 to 3.0 mg/kg and by week 6, clonal expansion occurred in CD4+ and CD8+ blood T cells. CD8+ T cells were the subset that, on average, had more expanded clones than CD4+.

The rearrangement links TRBV27 to TRBJ2-5; 7 nucleotides match TRBD1. The source is an adult with an advanced solid tumor such as melanoma, head and neck, liver or kidney cancer. This material consisted of CD4+ or CD8+ T cells sorted from blood, taken in a trial of the OX40 agonist ivuxolimab. The CDR3 coding sequence is TGTGCCAGCAGTCGTACTAGGGACAGCTTCCGAGAGACCCAGTACTTC. Residues: CASSRTRDSFRETQYF.